The 7 T cell receptor beta chains presented below share a single source sample, sequenced in a study of cytomegalovirus exposure and HLA in healthy donors. Amplification used 60 Vbeta primers and 13 Jbeta primers. Method: immunoSEQ multiplex PCR; TCRdb's copy keeps in-frame clones and lacks some. The table lists roughly 200,000 clones, around 73% of them singletons, with 2.4% in the top ten. Input material: PBMCs. The receptors originated from a man in his fifties or sixties in good health and CMV-seronegative.

The CDR3 spells CASSVSGGPNEQFF. In DNA form, the CDR3 reads TGTGCCAGTAGTGTCTCGGGGGGGCCCAATGAGCAGTTCTTC. The V call is TRBV19, the J call TRBJ2-1, with 8 bases fitting TRBD2. The V gene's germline CDR1 is LNHDA and CDR2 SQIVND (reference sequence). The length of the CDR3 is 14 residues. Trimming cost V 5 bases and J 6 bases; bases outside gene matches: 6.

V usage is TRBV10-2 and J usage is TRBJ2-6; 8 nucleotides align to TRBD2. CDR1 WSHSY and CDR2 SAAADI come from the germline V gene. V trimming: 11 bases; J trimming: 0 bases; junction bases outside the gene matches: 9. CDR3 length equals 16 residues. The CDR3, as DNA: TGCGCCTGCACCCTAGCGGGTAGCTCTGGGGCCAACGTCCTGACTTTC. It translates to CACTLAGSSGANVLTF.

The J gene is TRBJ2-1, the V gene TRBV7-3; tentatively, D is TRBD2 (6 bases). The CDR3 contains 13 residues. V was shortened by 7 bases and J by 5 bases, with 12 bases between the two germline ends. Per the germline V gene, CDR1 is SGHTA and CDR2 is FQGTGA. The CDR3 coding sequence is TGTGCCAGCAAGGCGGGGAGCGACAATGAGCAGTTCTTC. It codes for CASKAGSDNEQFF.

The V gene is TRBV5-6, the J gene TRBJ2-5, with TRBD1 identical over 8 bases. CDR3 length: 16 residues. In germline, CDR1 is SGHDT, CDR2 YYEEEE. The junction had 14 bases not matched to a gene; V was cut back by 5 bases and J by 5 bases. The CDR3 protein is CASRGDIRDRRETQYF. For the CDR3, the DNA is TGTGCCAGCAGGGGGGATATTAGGGACAGGAGGGAGACCCAGTACTTC.

This chain connects TRBV19 to TRBJ2-5, with 10 bases that match TRBD1. This CDR3 region has 15 residues. The V gene's germline CDR1 is LNHDA and CDR2 SQIVND (reference sequence). Losses at the gene ends were 4 bases for V and 5 bases for J; bases not matched to a gene: 7. The CDR3 nucleotides are TGTGCCAGTAGTACTCGACAGGGGGCAGGGGAGACCCAGTACTTC. Translated: CASSTRQGAGETQYF. Variable domain in full (rest from reference TRBV19 and TRBJ2-5): DGGITQSPKYLFRKEGQNVTLSCEQNLNHDAMYWYRQDPGQGLRLIYYSQIVNDFQKGDIAEGYSVSREKKESFPLTVTSAQKNPTAFYLCASSTRQGAGETQYFGPGTRLLVL.

The chain recombines TRBV19 with TRBJ2-1, with 10 bases matching TRBD2. Germline V CDR1 and CDR2: LNHDA, SQIVND (reference sequence). CDR3 length: 15 residues. Trimming at V came to 1 base and at J to 5 bases, leaving 2 bases not matched to a gene. CDR3 coding DNA: TGTGCCAGTAGTATAGCGAGCGGGAGGGACAATGAGCAGTTCTTC. Translating gives CASSIASGRDNEQFF.

V is TRBV7-8 and J is TRBJ2-7; 7 bases line up with TRBD2. J gave up 3 bases and V 3 bases, and 5 bases lay outside the gene matches. The V gene's germline CDR1 is SGHVS and CDR2 FQNEAQ. The CDR3 loop spans 14 amino acids. The DNA of the CDR3 is TGTGCCAGCAGCTTGGGAGGGTATTACTACGAGCAGTACTTC. It encodes CASSLGGYYYEQYF.